These T cell receptor beta chains were read from a single sample in a study of cytomegalovirus exposure and HLA in healthy donors. Libraries were prepared by immunoSEQ multiplex PCR; TCRdb keeps only in-frame clonotypes and omits some of them. The sample consists of more than 90,000 clones, more than 70% of them appearing once. Sequences were obtained from PBMCs. These receptors came from a female donor in good health and CMV-seronegative. CDR3s include the opening cysteine and the closing phenylalanine or tryptophan. The D gene is left open where the match is weak. Size is omitted from some rows. Given values are once, few, many or a class for expanded clones.

TRBV5-1	-	TRBD2	TRBJ2-7	CASSLGLAGAGYEQYF	TGCGCCAGCAGCTTGGGGCTAGCGGGAGCGGGCTACGAGCAGTACTTC
TRBV18	few	-	TRBJ2-5	CASSPLTETAGEYF	TGTGCCAGCTCACCGCTGACCGAGACAGCTGGAGAGTACTTC
TRBV28	-	TRBD2	TRBJ2-1	CASSPWTSASYNEQFF	TGTGCCAGCAGTCCCTGGACTAGCGCCTCTTACAATGAGCAGTTCTTC
TRBV19	-	TRBD1	TRBJ2-2	CASIDRGDTGELFF	TGTGCCAGTATAGACAGGGGGGACACCGGGGAGCTGTTTTTT
TRBV27	-	-	TRBJ1-1	CASSFGGFPNTEAFF	TGTGCCAGCAGTTTTGGAGGGTTCCCGAACACTGAAGCTTTCTTT
TRBV5-1	-	TRBD1	TRBJ1-3	CASSPGTAGNTIYF	TGCGCCAGCAGCCCCGGGACAGCTGGAAACACCATATATTTT
TRBV7-6	-	-	TRBJ2-1	CASSLGSGLRNEQFF	TGTGCCAGCAGCTTAGGTTCAGGGCTAAGGAATGAGCAGTTCTTC
TRBV6-5	-	-	TRBJ1-6	CASTGGSSYNSPLHF	TGTGCCAGCACGGGGGGGAGCTCCTATAATTCACCCCTCCACTTT
TRBV25-1	once	-	TRBJ1-4	CASSANEKLFF	TGTGCCAGCAGTGCAAATGAAAAACTGTTTTTT
TRBV5-1	-	TRBD1	TRBJ2-1	CASSFGQGINEQFF	TGCGCCAGCAGCTTTGGACAGGGGATCAATGAGCAGTTCTTC
TRBV29-1	-	-	TRBJ2-7	CSARRGTAVFEQYF	TGCAGCGCGAGGAGGGGGACAGCGGTTTTCGAGCAGTACTTC
TRBV9	-	-	TRBJ2-5	CASSRPGDQETQYF	TGTGCCAGCAGCCGCCCGGGGGACCAAGAGACCCAGTACTTC
TRBV2	few	TRBD2	TRBJ2-3	CASSGLERGGGTDTQYF	TGTGCCAGCAGTGGTCTTGAGCGGGGAGGCGGAACAGATACGCAGTATTTT
TRBV7-6	-	-	TRBJ1-2	CASSLAATNNYGYTF	TGTGCCAGCAGCTTGGCGGCGACGAATAACTATGGCTACACCTTC
TRBV6-5	-	-	TRBJ1-1	CASSGTGPVRTEAFF	TGTGCCAGCAGTGGCACAGGGCCCGTAAGGACTGAAGCTTTCTTT
TRBV4-2	-	-	TRBJ1-3	CASMGEVSGNTIYF	TGTGCCAGCATGGGGGAGGTCTCTGGAAACACCATATATTTT
TRBV30	-	-	TRBJ2-3	CAWTNTDTQYF	TGTGCCTGGACAAACACAGATACGCAGTATTTT
TRBV2	-	TRBD2	TRBJ2-7	CASRGGVRVYEQYF	TGTGCCAGCAGGGGGGGGGTACGGGTCTACGAGCAGTACTTC
TRBV6-1	-	-	TRBJ1-5	CASSEDIHRRGNQPQHF	TGTGCCAGCAGTGAGGATATTCACAGGAGGGGCAATCAGCCCCAGCATTTT
TRBV12-5	-	-	TRBJ2-2	CASGLLQGGNTGELFF	TGTGCTAGTGGCCTCCTCCAGGGGGGGAACACCGGGGAGCTGTTTTTT
TRBV5-1	-	TRBD1	TRBJ1-6	CASSFNTKGQGAIDSPLHF	TGCGCCAGCAGCTTCAATACTAAAGGGCAGGGGGCGATTGATTCACCCCTCCACTTT
TRBV5-4	many	-	TRBJ1-1	CASSLGAAATEAFF	TGTGCCAGCAGCTTGGGGGCAGCTGCCACTGAAGCTTTCTTT
TRBV7-4	-	-	TRBJ1-1	CASSSQGTVGNTEAFF	TGTGCCAGCAGCTCTCAGGGAACAGTCGGTAACACTGAAGCTTTCTTT
TRBV5-1	once	-	TRBJ1-4	CATALSPNEKLFF	TGCGCCACTGCACTCTCTCCTAATGAAAAACTGTTTTTT
TRBV5-1	-	TRBD1	TRBJ2-7	CASSLFRQGDEQCF	TGCGCCAGCAGCTTATTCCGACAGGGCGACGAGCAGTGCTTC
TRBV18	-	-	TRBJ2-5	CASSWERETQYF	TGTGCCAGCTCATGGGAGCGGGAGACCCAGTACTTC
TRBV28	-	TRBD2	TRBJ2-7	CASRISGRAAYEQYF	TGTGCCAGCAGGATTAGCGGGAGGGCCGCATACGAGCAGTACTTC
TRBV27	-	TRBD1	TRBJ1-6	CASGTGGPNSPLHF	TGTGCCAGCGGGACAGGGGGCCCCAATTCACCCCTCCACTTT
TRBV15	few	-	TRBJ2-7	CATSRDQGSYEQYF	TGTGCCACCAGCAGAGACCAGGGTTCCTACGAGCAGTACTTC
TRBV27	-	-	TRBJ2-1	CASSLVRSSYNEQFF	TGTGCCAGCAGTTTAGTGAGAAGTTCCTACAATGAGCAGTTCTTC
TRBV7-9	-	-	TRBJ2-1	CASSLGRGAGASDEQFF	TGTGCCAGCAGCTTAGGAAGGGGTGCTGGTGCTAGCGATGAGCAGTTCTTC
TRBV30	-	-	TRBJ2-3	CAWDLGGDTQYF	TGTGCCTGGGATCTAGGAGGGGATACGCAGTATTTT
TRBV27	-	TRBD1	TRBJ1-1	CASSTYAPGGVATFF	TGTGCCAGCAGCACCTATGCGCCAGGGGGCGTCGCGACTTTCTTT
TRBV5-1	once	-	TRBJ2-1	CASSLVQGSYNEQFF	TGCGCCAGCAGCTTGGTACAGGGATCCTACAATGAGCAGTTCTTC
TRBV6-1	-	TRBD1	TRBJ2-2	CASSNRQGRTGELFF	TGTGCCAGCAGTAACCGACAGGGACGCACCGGGGAGCTGTTTTTT
TRBV19	-	-	TRBJ2-2	CASATGKAGELFF	TGTGCCAGCGCTACAGGGAAGGCCGGGGAGCTGTTTTTT
TRBV5-6	-	TRBD1	TRBJ1-1	CASSSRTGPMNTEAFF	TGTGCCAGCAGCTCCCGGACAGGGCCTATGAACACTGAAGCTTTCTTT
TRBV5-4	-	-	TRBJ2-2	CASSSDRLLTGELFF	TGTGCCAGCAGCTCAGACAGGCTCCTTACCGGGGAGCTGTTTTTT
TRBV15	-	-	TRBJ2-5	CATSREFLRQGKKETQYF	TGTGCCACCAGCAGAGAATTTCTTCGGCAGGGGAAGAAGGAGACCCAGTACTTC
TRBV9	few	TRBD2	TRBJ2-1	CASSVERLAISNEQFF	TGTGCCAGCAGCGTAGAGAGACTAGCGATTTCCAATGAGCAGTTCTTC
TRBV11-3	few	-	TRBJ1-1	CASSLGQNVRDTEAFF	TGTGCCAGCAGCTTAGGGCAGAACGTCAGGGACACTGAAGCTTTCTTT
TRBV7-2	-	-	TRBJ2-7	CASSLAPVDYEQYF	TGTGCCAGCAGCTTAGCGCCGGTTGACTACGAGCAGTACTTC
TRBV5-1	few	-	TRBJ2-3	CASSSGLSTDTQYF	TGCGCCAGCAGCTCGGGACTTAGCACAGATACGCAGTATTTT
TRBV5-4	-	-	TRBJ2-5	CASSLDRLETQYF	TGTGCCAGCAGCTTGGATCGACTGGAGACCCAGTACTTC
TRBV5-1	-	-	TRBJ1-2	CASSTGGGYYGYTF	TGCGCCAGCAGCACCGGGGGGGGGTACTATGGCTACACCTTC
TRBV5-8	-	TRBD2	TRBJ2-4	CASTKGGWVSWYF	TGTGCCAGCACCAAGGGAGGGTGGGTTTCGTGGTACTTC
TRBV7-9	-	TRBD1	TRBJ2-7	CASSAQQGIEQYF	TGTGCCAGCAGCGCCCAACAGGGGATCGAGCAGTACTTC
TRBV6-4	-	-	TRBJ1-2	CASSEQGTNGYTF	TGTGCCAGCAGTGAACAGGGAACTAATGGCTACACCTTC
TRBV7-8	-	TRBD1	TRBJ2-7	CASSPKTGNRHEQYF	TGTGCCAGCAGCCCCAAGACAGGGAACCGACACGAGCAGTACTTC
TRBV10-3	-	TRBD1	TRBJ1-5	CAISEAQPGQGVKPQHF	TGTGCCATCAGTGAGGCCCAGCCGGGACAGGGAGTCAAGCCCCAGCATTTT
TRBV6-5	-	TRBD2	TRBJ2-7	CASSYGGAEEQYF	TGTGCCAGCAGCTACGGGGGGGCGGAGGAGCAGTACTTC
TRBV11-2	-	TRBD2	TRBJ2-4	CASSLFLGTSGAKNIQYF	TGTGCCAGCAGCTTATTTCTCGGGACTAGCGGAGCCAAAAACATTCAGTACTTC
TRBV29-1	-	TRBD2	TRBJ2-3	CSVEDRGGDTDTQYF	TGCAGCGTTGAAGATCGGGGGGGTGACACAGATACGCAGTATTTT
TRBV28	-	TRBD2	TRBJ2-2	CASRGDIGGSPSGELFF	TGTGCCAGCCGGGGGGATATAGGCGGGAGCCCTTCCGGGGAGCTGTTTTTT